Sequencing of this TCR beta chain was carried out in a study of CD8 T cells in ankylosing spondylitis. Findings and limits, study-wide: The study identified a TCR beta motif of under ten highly homologous variants that appeared characteristic of ankylosing spondylitis blood. Some motif variants were previously reported in reactive arthritis synovial fluid and blood. As for the disease-linked clones, they showed a CD8+ phenotype and occurred at relatively low frequencies in peripheral blood.

5'-RACE, quantitative and with molecular barcodes, yielded the TCR beta libraries. MiXCR, applied by TCRdb to the 5' RACE reads, yields one record per CDR3 protein. The sample shows about 27,000 distinct CDR3 sequences, approximately 7.9% of them seen only once. The CDR3 runs 11 residues. The ends were cut back, 10 bases at V and 6 bases at J, with 12 bases in the middle. This clonotype was recorded a few times. The antigen is not known. The gene calls are TRBV12-3 or TRBV12-4 and TRBJ1-1; D is undetermined. The sequence was collected from a male donor with ankylosing spondylitis or in good health (not recorded which). The sample was blood. CDR3 residues: CATRGRAEAFF. In DNA, the CDR3 is TGTGCCACCCGAGGGAGGGCTGAAGCTTTCTTT.